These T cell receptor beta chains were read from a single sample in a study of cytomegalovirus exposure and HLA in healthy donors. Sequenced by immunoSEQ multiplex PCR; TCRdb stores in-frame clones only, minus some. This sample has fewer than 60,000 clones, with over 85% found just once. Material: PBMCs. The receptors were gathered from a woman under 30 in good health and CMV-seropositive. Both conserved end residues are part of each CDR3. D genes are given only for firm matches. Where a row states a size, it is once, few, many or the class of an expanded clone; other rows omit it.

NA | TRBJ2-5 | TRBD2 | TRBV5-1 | CASSLGVAGDEETQYF | TGCGCCAGCAGCTTGGGGGTAGCGGGAGATGAGGAGACCCAGTACTTC
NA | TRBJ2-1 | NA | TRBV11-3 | CASSGPPRSEQFF | TGTGCCAGCAGCGGGCCGCCGCGAAGTGAGCAGTTCTTC
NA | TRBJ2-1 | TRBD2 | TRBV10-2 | CASSELLAGGFNEQFF | TGCGCCAGCAGTGAGTTACTAGCGGGAGGGTTCAATGAGCAGTTCTTC
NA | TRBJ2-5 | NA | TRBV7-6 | CASSLGNQGQGETQYF | TGTGCCAGCAGCTTAGGGAATCAGGGGCAAGGGGAGACCCAGTACTTC
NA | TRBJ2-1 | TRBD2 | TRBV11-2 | CASSLRGVAGATDNEQFF | TGTGCCAGCAGCTTAAGGGGAGTAGCGGGAGCCACGGACAATGAGCAGTTCTTC
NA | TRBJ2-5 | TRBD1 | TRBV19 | CASSTTGWETQYF | TGTGCCAGTAGTACGACAGGGTGGGAGACCCAGTACTTC
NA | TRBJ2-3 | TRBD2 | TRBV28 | CASSRGTRSLPDTQYF | TGTGCCAGCAGCCGCGGGACTAGAAGTCTCCCAGATACGCAGTATTTT
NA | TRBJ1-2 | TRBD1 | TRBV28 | CASSPGQGGGYTF | TGTGCCAGCAGTCCTGGACAGGGAGGGGGCTACACCTTC
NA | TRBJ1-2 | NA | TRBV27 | CASRLQGEYGYTF | TGTGCCAGCAGACTACAGGGAGAATATGGCTACACCTTC
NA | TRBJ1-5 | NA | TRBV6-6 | CASSYGGERVNQPQHF | TGTGCCAGCAGTTACGGGGGGGAGAGGGTCAATCAGCCCCAGCATTTT
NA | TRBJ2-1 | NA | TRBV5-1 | CASSLEWRGHNEQFF | TGCGCCAGCAGCTTGGAGTGGAGGGGGCACAATGAGCAGTTCTTC
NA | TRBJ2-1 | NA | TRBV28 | CASSLSLNYNEQFF | TGTGCCAGCAGTTTATCACTTAATTACAATGAGCAGTTCTTC
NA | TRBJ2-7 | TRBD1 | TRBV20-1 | CSAPTGGEQYF | TGCAGTGCTCCTACAGGGGGCGAGCAGTACTTC
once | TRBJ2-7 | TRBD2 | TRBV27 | CASSSSPGTSNHEQYF | TGTGCCAGCAGTTCCAGCCCCGGGACTAGCAACCACGAGCAGTACTTC
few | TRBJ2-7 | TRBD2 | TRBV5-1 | CASSLDPSGYEQYF | TGCGCCAGCAGCTTGGACCCTAGCGGCTACGAGCAGTACTTC
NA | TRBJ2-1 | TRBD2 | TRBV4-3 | CASSQETSGIHEQFF | TGCGCCAGCAGCCAAGAAACTAGCGGGATCCATGAGCAGTTCTTC
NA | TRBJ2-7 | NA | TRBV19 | CASSLGLGSYEQYF | TGTGCCAGTAGTCTGGGCCTTGGGTCCTACGAGCAGTACTTC
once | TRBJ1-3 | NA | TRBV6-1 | CASSESGRGNTIYF | TGTGCCAGCAGTGAATCCGGTCGCGGAAACACCATATATTTT
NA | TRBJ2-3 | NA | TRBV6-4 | CASSDSKGPGSIRGGTDTQYF | TGTGCCAGCAGTGACTCGAAGGGCCCCGGGTCAATTAGGGGGGGGACAGATACGCAGTATTTT
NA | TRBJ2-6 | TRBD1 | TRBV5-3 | CARSLGYGQGFFCGANVLTF | TGTGCCAGAAGCTTGGGGTATGGACAGGGGTTCTTTTGTGGGGCCAACGTCCTGACTTTC
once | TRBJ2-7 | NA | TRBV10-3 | CAISDGEQYF | TGTGCCATCAGTGACGGCGAGCAGTACTTC
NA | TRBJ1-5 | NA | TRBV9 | CASSGTATNQPQHF | TGTGCCAGCAGCGGGACAGCGACCAATCAGCCCCAGCATTTT
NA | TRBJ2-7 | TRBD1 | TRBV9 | CASSGGQGPYEQYF | TGTGCCAGCAGCGGTGGACAGGGGCCCTACGAGCAGTACTTC
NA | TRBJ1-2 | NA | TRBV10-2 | CASSDSGTFNYGYTF | TGCGCCAGCAGTGACTCCGGGACATTTAACTATGGCTACACCTTC
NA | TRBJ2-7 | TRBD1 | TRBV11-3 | CASSSPDRGPEQYF | TGTGCCAGCAGCTCACCGGACAGGGGTCCCGAGCAGTACTTC
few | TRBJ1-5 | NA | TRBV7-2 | CASSLVRSSNQPQHF | TGTGCCAGCAGCTTAGTCAGATCGAGCAATCAGCCCCAGCATTTT
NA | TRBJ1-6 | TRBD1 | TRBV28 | CASRLPQGAPLHF | TGTGCCAGCAGACTACCACAGGGGGCACCCCTCCACTTT
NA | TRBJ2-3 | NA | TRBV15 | CATGQANTDTQYF | TGTGCCACCGGCCAGGCTAACACAGATACGCAGTATTTT
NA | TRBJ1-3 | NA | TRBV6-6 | CASSPDVGGNTIYF | TGTGCCAGCAGTCCCGACGTGGGCGGAAACACCATATATTTT
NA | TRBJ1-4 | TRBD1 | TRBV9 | CASSGSTGSEKLFF | TGTGCCAGCAGCGGATCGACAGGGAGCGAAAAACTGTTTTTT
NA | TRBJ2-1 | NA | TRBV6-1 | CASSVASAPNSEQFF | TGTGCCAGCAGTGTGGCTAGCGCCCCGAACAGTGAGCAGTTCTTC
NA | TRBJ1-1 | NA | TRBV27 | CASSEQGRTEAFF | TGTGCCAGCAGCGAACAGGGTCGGACTGAAGCTTTCTTT
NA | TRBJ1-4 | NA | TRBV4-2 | CASSQGGGQNEKLFF | TGTGCCAGCAGCCAAGGTGGCGGGCAAAATGAAAAACTGTTTTTT
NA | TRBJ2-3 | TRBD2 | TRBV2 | CASRTSGKGDTQYF | TGTGCCAGTCGGACTAGCGGGAAGGGAGATACGCAGTATTTT
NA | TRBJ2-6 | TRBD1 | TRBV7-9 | CASTWNRGTSGANVLTF | TGTGCCAGCACGTGGAACAGGGGAACCTCTGGGGCCAACGTCCTGACTTTC
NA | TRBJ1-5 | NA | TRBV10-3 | CAISEAGGNQPQHF | TGTGCCATCAGTGAGGCGGGGGGCAATCAGCCCCAGCATTTT
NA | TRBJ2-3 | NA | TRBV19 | CASSIVGGSDTQYF | TGTGCCAGTAGTATAGTAGGGGGATCAGATACGCAGTATTTT